The sample holds many counts of the clone carrying this T cell receptor (beta chain). The antigen is unknown. The authors obtained over 95% purity in all sorted populations. Expressed TCRB transcripts were sequenced after all isolated RNA was converted to cDNA. For naive, central memory and regulatory T cell samples, reads averaged around 3.6 million. The repertoire was sequenced with immunoSEQ multiplex PCR; TCRdb's copy has only in-frame clones and lacks some. The table lists about half a million clones, roughly 11% of them singletons. V gave up 1 base and J gave up 4 bases; unmatched junction bases: 6. The CDR3 runs to 15 residues. Germline CDR1 and CDR2: GTSNPN and SVGIG (reference sequence). This entry is derived from a study of beta chain features in type 1 diabetes. Findings and limits, study-wide: Among all four CD4+ subsets, Type 1 diabetes patients had TCRB CDR3s that were moderately but significantly shorter.

The gene calls are TRBV30 and TRBJ2-5; 10 nucleotides agree with TRBD2. What was sequenced was naive CD4+ T cells from blood. This TCR was sampled from a woman aged 18-30 years in good health. The CDR3 protein is CAWSGQLAGAETQYF. The CDR3 coding sequence is TGTGCCTGGAGTGGGCAGCTAGCGGGAGCAGAGACCCAGTACTTC.